This T cell receptor (beta chain) emerged from a study of blood T cells in healthy people across ages. As to this clonotype: Its antigen remains unidentified.

General study results and limits: Investigators viewed diversity estimates from one million T cells as underestimates, the study reported. A roughly linear age-dependent decrease characterized TCR beta diversity per million T cells. Compared with aged donors, long-lived donors showed fewer expanded clones, suggesting selection.

Alongside a J-beta primer mix, a sample-barcoded 5' primer served in a second PCR lasting about 7 to 12 cycles. Tagging of each cDNA molecule was performed by a template-switch adaptor with 12 random nucleotides. TCRdb fed the 5' RACE reads into MiXCR, producing one record per CDR3 protein. The sample has approximately 770,000 distinct CDR3 sequences; about 62% are singletons. V lost 5 bases to trimming and J lost 4 bases, with 14 bases between them. The CDR3 consists of 14 residues. In germline, CDR1 is SGHTA, CDR2 FQGNSA. This chain uses TRBV7-2 with TRBJ1-2; D gene ambiguous. Sequencing was carried out using blood. The sequence came from a man under 40 in good health. The CDR3 nucleotides are TGTGCCAGCAGCCCTCAGCGGGAGGCCTATGGCTACACCTTC. It specifies CASSPQREAYGYTF.